This T cell receptor (beta chain) appears in the sequencing data of a study of identical twins. Broader study findings: While abundant cord blood beta clonotypes carried fewer insertions, memory repertoires showed no such pattern. Twins' excess sharing was less marked for out-of-frame beta sequences. In zero-insertion analyses, partial confounding could arise from invariant MAIT and iNKT cells. The study based its conclusions on cross-sectional statistical analysis and did not follow the same donors.

TCRdb re-called the 5' RACE reads with MiXCR, one entry per CDR3 protein. In the table there are hundreds of thousands of distinct CDR3 sequences, 9% to 15% of which are singletons. Germline CDR1 and CDR2: MGHRA and YSYEKL. The CDR3 extends over 11 amino acids. This clonotype was seen many times. The antigen is unknown. A junction boundary mismatches the germline segment, possibly from a read error. The sample was also linked to a second study, of yellow fever vaccine responses in identical twins.

Sequencing used PBMCs. The chain joins TRBV4-1 to TRBJ2-1; D gene ambiguous. This TCR was recovered from a woman aged 18-29 years in good health. In nucleotides, the CDR3 is TGCGCCAGCAGCTCCCACAATGAGCAGTTCTTC. Translating it yields CASSSHNEQFF.